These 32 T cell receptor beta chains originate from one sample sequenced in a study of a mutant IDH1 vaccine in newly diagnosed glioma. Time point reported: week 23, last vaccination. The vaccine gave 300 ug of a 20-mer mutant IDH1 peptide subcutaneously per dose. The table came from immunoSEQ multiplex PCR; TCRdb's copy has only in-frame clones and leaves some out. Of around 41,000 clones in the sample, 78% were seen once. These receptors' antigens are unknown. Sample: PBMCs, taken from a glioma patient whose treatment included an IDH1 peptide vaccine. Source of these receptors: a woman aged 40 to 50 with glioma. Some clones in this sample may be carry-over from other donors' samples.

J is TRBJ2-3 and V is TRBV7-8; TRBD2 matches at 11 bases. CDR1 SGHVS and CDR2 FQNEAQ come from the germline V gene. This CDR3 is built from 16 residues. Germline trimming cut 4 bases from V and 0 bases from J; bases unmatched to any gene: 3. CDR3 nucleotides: TGTGCCAGCAGCTCAAGGACTAGCGGGAGCACAGATACGCAGTATTTT. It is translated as CASSSRTSGSTDTQYF.

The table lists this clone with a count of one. Here the CDR3 reads CASSSRIRQGAGGYTF. The CDR3 DNA sequence: TGTGCCAGCAGTTCCCGTATCCGACAGGGGGCAGGGGGCTACACCTTC. V is TRBV2 and J is TRBJ1-2; 10 nucleotides align to TRBD1. The V and J ends lost 5 bases and 8 bases, in that order; junction bases with no gene match: 14. The germline V gene has CDR1 SNHLY and CDR2 FYNNEI. This CDR3 has 16 residues.

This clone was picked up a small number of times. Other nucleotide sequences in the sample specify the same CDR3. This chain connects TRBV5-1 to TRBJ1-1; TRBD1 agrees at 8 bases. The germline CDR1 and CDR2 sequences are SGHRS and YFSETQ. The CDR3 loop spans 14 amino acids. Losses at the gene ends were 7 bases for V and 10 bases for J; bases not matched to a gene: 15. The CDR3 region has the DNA TGCGCCAGCGGACAAGGACAGGGCCGCTTAGCAGCTTTCTTT. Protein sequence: CASGQGQGRLAAFF.

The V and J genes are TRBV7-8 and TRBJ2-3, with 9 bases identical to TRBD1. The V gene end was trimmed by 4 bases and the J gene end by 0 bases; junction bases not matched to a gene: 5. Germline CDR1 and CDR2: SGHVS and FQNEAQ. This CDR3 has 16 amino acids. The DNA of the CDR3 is TGTGCCAGCAGCTGGGACAGGGCGGGGAGCACAGATACGCAGTATTTT. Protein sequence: CASSWDRAGSTDTQYF.

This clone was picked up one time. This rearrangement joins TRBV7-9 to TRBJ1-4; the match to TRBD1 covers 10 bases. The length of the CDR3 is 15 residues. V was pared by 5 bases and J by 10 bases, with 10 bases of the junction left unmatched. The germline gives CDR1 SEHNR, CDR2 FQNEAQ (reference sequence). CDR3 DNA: TGTGCCAGCAGCGTCGACAGGGGGCGAGAAGGAAAACTGTTTTTT. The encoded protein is CASSVDRGREGKLFF.

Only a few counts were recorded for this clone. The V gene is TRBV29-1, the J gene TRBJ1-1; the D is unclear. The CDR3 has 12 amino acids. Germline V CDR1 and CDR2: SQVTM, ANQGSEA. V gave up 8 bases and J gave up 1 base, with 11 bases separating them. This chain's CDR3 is CSSRTQNTEAFF. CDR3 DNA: TGCAGCTCAAGGACCCAGAACACTGAAGCTTTCTTT. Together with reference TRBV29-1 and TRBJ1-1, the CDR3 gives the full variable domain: SAVISQKPSRDICQRGTSLTIQCQVDSQVTMMFWYRQQPGQSLTLIATANQGSEATYESGFVIDKFPISRPNLTFSTLTVSNMSPEDSSIYLCSSRTQNTEAFFGQGTRLTVV.

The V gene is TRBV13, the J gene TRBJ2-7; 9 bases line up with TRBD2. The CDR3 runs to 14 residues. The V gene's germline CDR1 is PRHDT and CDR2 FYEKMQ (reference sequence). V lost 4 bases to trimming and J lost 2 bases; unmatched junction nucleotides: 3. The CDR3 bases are TGTGCCAGCAGCTCCTTAGCGGGAGCCTACGAGCAGTACTTC. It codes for CASSSLAGAYEQYF.

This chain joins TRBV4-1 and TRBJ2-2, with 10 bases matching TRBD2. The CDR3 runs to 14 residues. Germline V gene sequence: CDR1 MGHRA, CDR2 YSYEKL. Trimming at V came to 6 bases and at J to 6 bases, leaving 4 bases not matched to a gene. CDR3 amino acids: CASRSSGGAGELFF. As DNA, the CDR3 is TGCGCCAGCAGGTCCAGCGGGGGGGCCGGGGAGCTGTTTTTT.

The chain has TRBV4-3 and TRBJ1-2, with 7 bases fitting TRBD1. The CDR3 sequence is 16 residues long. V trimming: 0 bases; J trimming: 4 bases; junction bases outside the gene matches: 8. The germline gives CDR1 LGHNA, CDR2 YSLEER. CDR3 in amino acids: CASSQDFRGETYGYTF. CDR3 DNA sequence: TGCGCCAGCAGCCAAGATTTCAGGGGGGAAACCTATGGCTACACCTTC.

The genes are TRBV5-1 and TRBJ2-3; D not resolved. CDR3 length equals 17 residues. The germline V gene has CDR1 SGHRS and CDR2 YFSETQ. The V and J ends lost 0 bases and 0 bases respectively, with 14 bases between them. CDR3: CASSLALKSTSTDTQYF. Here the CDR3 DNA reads TGCGCCAGCAGCTTGGCCTTGAAATCCACTAGCACAGATACGCAGTATTTT.

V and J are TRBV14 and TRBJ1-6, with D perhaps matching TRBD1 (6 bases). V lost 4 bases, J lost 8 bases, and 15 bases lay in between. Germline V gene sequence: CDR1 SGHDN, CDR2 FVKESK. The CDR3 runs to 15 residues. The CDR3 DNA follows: TGTGCCAGCAGCCGAATGCGGGGGCACGATTCACCCCTCCACTTT. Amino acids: CASSRMRGHDSPLHF.

CDR3 loop: CASSSGPRNTIYF. The CDR3 bases are TGTGCCAGCAGCTCAGGGCCGCGAAACACCATATATTTT. This chain joins TRBV11-1 and TRBJ1-3, with D perhaps TRBD1 (5 bases). The germline CDR1 and CDR2 sequences are SGHAT and FQDESV (reference sequence). The CDR3 is 13 residues long. V was shortened by 4 bases and J by 5 bases, with 9 bases between the two germline ends.

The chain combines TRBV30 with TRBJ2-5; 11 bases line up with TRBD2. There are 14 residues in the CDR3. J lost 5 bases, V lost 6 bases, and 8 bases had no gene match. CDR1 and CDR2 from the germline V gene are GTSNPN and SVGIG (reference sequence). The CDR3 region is CACRLAGGRETQYF. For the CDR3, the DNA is TGTGCCTGTCGTCTAGCGGGGGGCAGGGAGACCCAGTACTTC.

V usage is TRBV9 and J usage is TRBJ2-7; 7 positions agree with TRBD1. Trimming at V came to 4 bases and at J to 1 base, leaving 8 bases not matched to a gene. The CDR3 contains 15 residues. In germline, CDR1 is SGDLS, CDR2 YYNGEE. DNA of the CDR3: TGTGCCAGCAGCCTTGGACAGGCCCCGTCCTACGAGCAGTACTTC. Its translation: CASSLGQAPSYEQYF.

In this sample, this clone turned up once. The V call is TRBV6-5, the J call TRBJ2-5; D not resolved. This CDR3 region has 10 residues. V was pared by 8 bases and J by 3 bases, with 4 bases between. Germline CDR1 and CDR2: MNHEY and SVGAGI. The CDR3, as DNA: TGTGCCAGCGGGGAAGAGACCCAGTACTTC. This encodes CASGEETQYF.

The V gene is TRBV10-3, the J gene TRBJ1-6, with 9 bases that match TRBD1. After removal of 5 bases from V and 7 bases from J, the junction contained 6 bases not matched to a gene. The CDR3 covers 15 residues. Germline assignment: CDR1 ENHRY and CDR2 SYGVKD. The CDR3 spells CAISRVTGGNSPLHF. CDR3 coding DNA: TGTGCCATCAGTCGCGTGACAGGGGGAAATTCACCCCTCCACTTT.

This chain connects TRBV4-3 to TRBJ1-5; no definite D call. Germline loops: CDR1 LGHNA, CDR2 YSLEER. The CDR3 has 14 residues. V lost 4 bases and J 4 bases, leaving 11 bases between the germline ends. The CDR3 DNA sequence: TGCGCCAGCAGCCCGGGCCCAAATAATCAGCCCCAGCATTTT. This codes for CASSPGPNNQPQHF.

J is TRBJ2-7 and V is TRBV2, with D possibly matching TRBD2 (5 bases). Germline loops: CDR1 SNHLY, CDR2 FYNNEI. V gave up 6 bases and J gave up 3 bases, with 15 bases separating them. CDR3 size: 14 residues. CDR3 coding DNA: TGTGCCAGCAGCACCCCGGGATCAAACTACGAGCAGTACTTC. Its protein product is CASSTPGSNYEQYF.

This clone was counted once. The CDR3 bases are TGTGCCAGCAGCCGAGGACAGGGGAGGTATGGCTACACCTTC. This gives the protein CASSRGQGRYGYTF. The gene calls are TRBV5-6 and TRBJ1-2, with 9 bases lining up with TRBD1. After removal of 4 bases from V and 5 bases from J, the junction contained 6 bases not matched to a gene. Germline CDR1 reads SGHDT; CDR2 reads YYEEEE. This CDR3 is 14 amino acids long.

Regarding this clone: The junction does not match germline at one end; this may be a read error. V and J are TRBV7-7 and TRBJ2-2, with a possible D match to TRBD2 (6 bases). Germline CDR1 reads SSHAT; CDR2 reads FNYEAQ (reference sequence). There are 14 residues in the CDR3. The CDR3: CASSLEGLTGELFF. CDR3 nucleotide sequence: TGTGCTAGCAGCTTAGAGGGACTCACCGGGGAGCTGTTTTTT.

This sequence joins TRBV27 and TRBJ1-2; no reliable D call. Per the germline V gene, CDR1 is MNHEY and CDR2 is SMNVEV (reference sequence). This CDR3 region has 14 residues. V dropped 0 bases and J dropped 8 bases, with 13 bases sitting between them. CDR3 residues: CASSLSPPRGGYTF. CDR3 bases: TGTGCCAGCAGTTTATCGCCCCCCCGGGGAGGCTACACCTTC.

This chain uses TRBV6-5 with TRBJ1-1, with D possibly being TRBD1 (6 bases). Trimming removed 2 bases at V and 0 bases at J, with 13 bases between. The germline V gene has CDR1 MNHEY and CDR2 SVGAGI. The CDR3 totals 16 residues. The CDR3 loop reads CASSYTPRGLNTEAFF. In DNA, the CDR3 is TGTGCCAGCAGTTACACCCCGAGGGGGTTGAACACTGAAGCTTTCTTT.

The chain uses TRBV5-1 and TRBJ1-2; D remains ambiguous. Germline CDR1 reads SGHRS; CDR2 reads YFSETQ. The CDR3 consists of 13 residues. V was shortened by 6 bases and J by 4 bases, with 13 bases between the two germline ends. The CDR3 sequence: CASTADLPYGYTF. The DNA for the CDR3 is TGCGCCAGCACGGCAGATCTACCCTATGGCTACACCTTC.

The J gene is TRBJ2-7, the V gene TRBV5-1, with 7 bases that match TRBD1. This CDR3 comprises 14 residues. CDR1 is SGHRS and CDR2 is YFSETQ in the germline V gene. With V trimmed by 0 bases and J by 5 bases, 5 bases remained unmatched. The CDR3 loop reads CASSLVQGSNEQYF. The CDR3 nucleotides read TGCGCCAGCAGCTTGGTACAGGGGTCCAACGAGCAGTACTTC.

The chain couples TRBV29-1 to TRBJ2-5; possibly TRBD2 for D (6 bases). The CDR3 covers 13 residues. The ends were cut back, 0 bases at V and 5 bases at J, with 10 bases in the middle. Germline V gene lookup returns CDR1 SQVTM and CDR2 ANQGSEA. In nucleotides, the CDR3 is TGCAGCGTTGAAGATCTGGGGAGGGAGACCCAGTACTTC. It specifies CSVEDLGRETQYF. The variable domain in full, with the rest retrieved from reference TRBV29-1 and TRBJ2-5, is SAVISQKPSRDICQRGTSLTIQCQVDSQVTMMFWYRQQPGQSLTLIATANQGSEATYESGFVIDKFPISRPNLTFSTLTVSNMSPEDSSIYLCSVEDLGRETQYFGPGTRLLVL.

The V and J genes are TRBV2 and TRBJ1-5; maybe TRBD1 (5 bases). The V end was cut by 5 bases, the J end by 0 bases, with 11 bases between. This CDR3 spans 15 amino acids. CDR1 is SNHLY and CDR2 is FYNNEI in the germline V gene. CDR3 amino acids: CASSSRGVSNQPQHF. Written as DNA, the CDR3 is TGTGCCAGCAGTTCCCGAGGGGTTAGCAATCAGCCCCAGCATTTT.

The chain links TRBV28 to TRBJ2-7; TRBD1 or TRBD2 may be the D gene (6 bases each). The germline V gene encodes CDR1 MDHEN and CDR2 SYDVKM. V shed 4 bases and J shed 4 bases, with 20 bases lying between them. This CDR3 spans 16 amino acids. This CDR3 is CASSSFYGGRPYEQYF. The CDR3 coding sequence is TGTGCCAGCAGTTCATTCTACGGGGGCCGTCCTTACGAGCAGTACTTC.

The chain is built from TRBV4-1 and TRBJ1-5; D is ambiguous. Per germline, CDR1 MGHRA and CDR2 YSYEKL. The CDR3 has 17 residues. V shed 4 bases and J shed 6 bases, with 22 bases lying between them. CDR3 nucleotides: TGCGCCAGCAGCCTTTTCCAAGCGGAGGGTATTCGTCAGCCCCAGCATTTT. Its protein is CASSLFQAEGIRQPQHF.

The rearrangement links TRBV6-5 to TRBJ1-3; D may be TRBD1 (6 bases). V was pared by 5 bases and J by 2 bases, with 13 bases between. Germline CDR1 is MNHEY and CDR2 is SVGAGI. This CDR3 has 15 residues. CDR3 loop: CASSPLDRTGNTIYF. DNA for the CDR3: TGTGCCAGCAGTCCCCTTGACAGGACTGGAAACACCATATATTTT.

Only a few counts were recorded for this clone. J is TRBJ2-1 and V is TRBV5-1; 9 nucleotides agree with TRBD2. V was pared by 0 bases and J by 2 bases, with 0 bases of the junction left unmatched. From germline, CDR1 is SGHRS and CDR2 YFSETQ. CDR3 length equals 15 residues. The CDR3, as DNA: TGCGCCAGCAGCTTGGCTAGCGGGGCCTACAATGAGCAGTTCTTC. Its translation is CASSLASGAYNEQFF.

The CDR3 DNA sequence: TGTGCCAGCAGCTTAAATCTCGGGGAGCTGTTTTTT. Translation: CASSLNLGELFF. This rearrangement joins TRBV7-6 to TRBJ2-2; no definite D call. Trimming took off 2 bases at V and 7 bases at J, with 5 bases between the two ends. CDR1 is SGHVS and CDR2 is FNYEAQ in the germline V gene. The CDR3 is 12 residues long.

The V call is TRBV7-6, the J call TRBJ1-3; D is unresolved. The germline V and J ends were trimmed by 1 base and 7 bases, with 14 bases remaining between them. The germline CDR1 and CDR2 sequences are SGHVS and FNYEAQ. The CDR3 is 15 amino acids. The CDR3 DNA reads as TGTGCCAGCAGCTTAGGCCGGGCCGAAAGGAACACCATATATTTT. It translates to CASSLGRAERNTIYF.